One TCR beta chain is described in this entry. Germline lookup yields CDR1 SGHVS and CDR2 FQNEAQ. V lost 1 base and J 4 bases, leaving 2 bases between the germline ends. CDR3 length: 12 amino acids. This sample stems from a study of control samples from healthy donors and cancer patients. Assay used: immunoSEQ multiplex PCR; TCRdb lists only in-frame clones, some missing. In the table there are over 150,000 clones, roughly 94% of which are singletons. The specimen was PBMCs. The sequence came from a man aged 55 to 70 with colorectal cancer. The chain uses TRBV7-8 and TRBJ1-5; no clear D gene. The CDR3 protein is CASSLENQPQHF. CDR3 coding DNA: TGTGCCAGCAGCTTAGAAAATCAGCCCCAGCATTTT.